This T cell receptor (beta chain) was sequenced in a study of glioma-infiltrating T cells. Trimming left V 7 bases short and J 1 base short, with 13 bases between. The CDR3 totals 13 residues. The germline V gene encodes CDR1 GTSNPN and CDR2 SVGIG (reference sequence). Notes on the study in general: CDR3 overlap between tissue and blood was very small. Non-neoplastic patients had below-expected tissue-blood divergence, while all gliomas exceeded expectation.

This clonotype was seen just once. Its antigen is unknown. Amplification of TCR alpha and beta CDR3 regions from RNA used iRepertoire nested multiplex PCR. One-step reverse transcription and amplification started from approximately 100-400 ng of tissue mRNA or PBMC total RNA. One entry per CDR3 protein, called by TCRdb with MiXCR from the multiplex PCR reads. Of 150,000 or so distinct CDR3 sequences in the sample, about two fifths are singletons; the top ten hold around a fifth. The chain uses TRBV30 and TRBJ2-5; D may be TRBD2 (6 bases). The sequencing sample was made of glioma tissue, nonneoplastic brain tissue, or PBMCs (not recorded which). This TCR came from a human donor with low-grade glioma or glioblastoma, undergoing nonglioma brain surgery, or in good health (not recorded which). For the CDR3, the DNA is TGTGCCTCAACCCGGGAGAGCCAAGAGACCCAGTACTTC. Its translation: CASTRESQETQYF. The full variable domain, rest sourced from reference TRBV30 and TRBJ2-5, is SQTIHQWPATLVQPVGSPLSLECTVEGTSNPNLYWYRQAAGRGLQLLFYSVGIGQISSEVPQNLSASRPQDRQFILSSKKLLLSDSGFYLCASTRESQETQYFGPGTRLLVL.